The present T cell receptor beta chain was sequenced within a study of blood T cell repertoires in COVID-19. Overall study: The United States, Italy and Spain were the sources of the acute and convalescent COVID-19 samples. Sources were T cells, B-cell-depleted T cells, or PBMCs; the material itself was cDNA or gDNA.

In the original analysis: Amplifying reference gene primers gave estimates of nucleated cell counts. The table came from immunoSEQ multiplex PCR; TCRdb's copy has only in-frame clones and leaves some out. Clone size and V and J calls were adopted from that table, with D and trimming inferred from the DNA. The table lists 73,000 or so clones, about nine tenths of them singletons. CDR3 size: 19 residues. Germline CDR1 and CDR2: SGDLS and YYNGEE. With 3 bases removed from V and 2 bases from J, the gap between germline ends came to 24 bases. V and J are TRBV9 and TRBJ2-1; TRBD2 might be the D (7 bases). What was sequenced was peripheral blood. The receptor was isolated from a young man with acute or convalescent COVID-19. The CDR3 DNA follows: TGTGCCAGCAGCGCCACAAGGGGGGGAGGCGGAGTTGCCTACAATGAGCAGTTCTTC. Translating gives CASSATRGGGGVAYNEQFF.